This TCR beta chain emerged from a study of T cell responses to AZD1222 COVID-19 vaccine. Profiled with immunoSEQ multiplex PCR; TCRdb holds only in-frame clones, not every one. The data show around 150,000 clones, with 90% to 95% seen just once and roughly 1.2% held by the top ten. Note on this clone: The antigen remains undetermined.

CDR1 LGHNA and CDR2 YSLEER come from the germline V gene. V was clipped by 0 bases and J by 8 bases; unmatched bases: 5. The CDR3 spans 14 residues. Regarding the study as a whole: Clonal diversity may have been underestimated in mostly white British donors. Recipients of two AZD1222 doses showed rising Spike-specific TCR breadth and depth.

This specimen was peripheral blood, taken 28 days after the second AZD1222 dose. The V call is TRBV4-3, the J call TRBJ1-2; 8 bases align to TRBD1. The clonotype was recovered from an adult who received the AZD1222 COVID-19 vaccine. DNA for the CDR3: TGCGCCAGCAGCCAAGATCAGGGGGCGCGGGGCTACACCTTC. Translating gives CASSQDQGARGYTF.